This entry describes one T cell receptor beta chain. At least ten counts were recorded for this clonotype. Its target antigen remains unknown. No base qualities exist here, and no much larger clone lies one base off it. The data belong to a study of early T cells in non-severe SARS-CoV-2 infection listed by TCRdb under 2021. About the investigation overall: Because TCR sequencing relied on bulk RNA taken from unsorted whole blood, pairing of alpha and beta chains was not possible. The study at large found these results: VDJdb matching was skewed toward anti-spike CD8 responses and likely underestimated virus-specific expansions by missing private and CD4 specificities.

There are 14 amino acids in the CDR3, from cysteine to phenylalanine inclusive. CDR3 DNA only is kept here, 42 bases in frame from base 1. CDR1 and CDR2 are drawn from the germline V gene: SGHVS, FQNEAQ. V gives up 6 bases and J gives up 2 bases, and the segment between their germline ends measures 13 bases. A case-control design nested within a healthcare worker cohort in London, UK, was used, with weekly nasopharyngeal swab PCR tests and blood sampling performed. Between 23 and 31 March 2020, the week of the UK lockdown, healthcare workers were enrolled and then followed up weekly for as long as 16 weeks. To prepare the library, 5' RACE was applied. Sequenced using a NextSeq 500. In the TCR library protocol, unique molecular identifiers were attached to individual cDNA molecules to correct for PCR bias and sequencing error. Both TCR alpha and beta chains were sequenced, and tight co-correlation was observed between alpha and beta sequence abundances in each sample. In the paper's pipeline: Decombinator V4 was used to annotate TCR sequences for V gene, J gene and CDR3. TCRs were defined as expanded if a significant change between any two time points was detected under a Poisson model with p below 0.0001. TCR abundances were normalised to the total number of TCRs sequenced per sample and expressed as counts per million. TRAV1-2 paired with TRAJ12, TRAJ20 or TRAJ33 defined MAIT TCRs, while TRAV10 paired with TRAJ18 defined iNKT TCRs. VDJdb, accessed 1 November 2021, was searched for CMV, EBV and SARS-CoV-2 annotated TCRs, with TCRs annotated for multiple antigens excluded. The public reads were quality trimmed at Q25 with fastp and then assembled into clones with MiXCR by TCRdb, keeping productive beta chains. Rows with a matching CDR3 protein are joined into one entry that keeps the most common DNA and genes. TCRdb assigned the V and J calls; the authors' analysis was not used. This sample comprises some 53,000 distinct CDR3 sequences, around 8% of them detected only once. Around a tenth of the sample lies in the top ten.

Specimen: whole blood. The sequence came from an adult who was a healthcare worker with PCR-confirmed SARS-CoV-2 infection or an uninfected control (not recorded which). This sequence uses TRBV7-8 and TRBJ1-2, with the D gene uncertain. The DNA sequence reads TGTGCCAGCAGTTACAGCGAACTAAACTATGGCTACACCTTC. Translated, this gives CASSYSELNYGYTF.